This T cell receptor (beta chain) was captured in a study of read filtering for tumor transcriptome and immune sequencing. This clonotype came up many times. V shed 7 bases, J shed 5 bases, and the junction held 5 bases outside the gene matches. CDR1 is SQVTM and CDR2 is ANQGSEA in the germline V gene. The CDR3 loop spans 13 amino acids. This library used roughly 370 ng RNA and molecular barcoded adaptors spanning alpha/delta and beta/gamma chains. MiXCR, applied by TCRdb to the reads, yields one record per CDR3 protein. The sample carries some 120,000 distinct CDR3 sequences, 10% to 15% recorded once.

The sample consisted of a population of CD138-negative cells sorted from bone marrow. This chain links TRBV29-1 with TRBJ1-1, with TRBD1 identical over 12 bases. The sequence came from a donor at least 40 years old with multiple myeloma. CDR3 residues: CSAMGQGATEAFF. CDR3 DNA sequence: TGCAGCGCAATGGGACAGGGGGCAACTGAAGCTTTCTTT.